The rows below give T cell receptor beta chains drawn from one sample of a study of metastatic and nonmetastatic thyroid tumors. TCRdb re-clonotyped the PCR reads through MiXCR. The sample lists approximately 17,000 clones, about 25% occurring once. The sequenced sample was adjacent normal tissue. The origin of the receptors is a female donor with papillary thyroid cancer or a benign thyroid nodule (not recorded which). Some clones in this sample may be carry-over from other donors' samples. The CDR3 runs from the conserved cysteine through the conserved F or W. D genes are given only for firm matches. Some rows have no size entry. The others give once, few or many, or a class for an expanded clone.

>TRBJ2-1|TRBD2|TRBV12-3/TRBV12-4|.
TGTGCCAGCAGTTCACAAATAGCGGGCACGAATGAGCAGTTCTTC
CASSSQIAGTNEQFF
>TRBJ2-7|TRBD1|TRBV6-2/TRBV6-3|.
TGTGCCAGCAGTTCCACCGGGACAGGGAGACACGAGCAGTACTTC
CASSSTGTGRHEQYF
>TRBJ2-7|.|TRBV6-1|.
TGTGCCAGCACTTTAGGACAAAGCTACGAGCAGTACTTC
CASTLGQSYEQYF
>TRBJ2-1|.|TRBV6-5|few
TGTGCCAGCAGTTCGAGCAGGAATGAGCAGTTCTTC
CASSSSRNEQFF
>TRBJ2-5|TRBD1|TRBV3-1|.
TGTGCCAGCAGCGGAACAGGGGGTGGGTTAGAGACCCAGTACTTC
CASSGTGGGLETQYF
>TRBJ2-7|.|TRBV7-2|.
TGTGCCAGCAGCTTATGGGGGGAGATCTCCTACGAGCAGTACTTC
CASSLWGEISYEQYF
>TRBJ1-1|TRBD1|TRBV6-6|many
TGTGCCAGCAGTTACTCGGCAGGGGGCACTGAAGCTTTCTTT
CASSYSAGGTEAFF
>TRBJ1-2|.|TRBV2|few
TGTGCCAGCAGTGACAGCCTGACTGGGAGAGGCTACACCTTC
CASSDSLTGRGYTF
>TRBJ1-1|.|TRBV5-1|few
TGCGCCAGCAGCTTGGACAGGAACACTGAAGCTTTCTTT
CASSLDRNTEAFF
>TRBJ2-7|TRBD2|TRBV14|.
TGTGCCAGCAGCCAAGATCGGGCTAGCGGGAGCCGTCGGGGTTACGAGCAGTACTTC
CASSQDRASGSRRGYEQYF
>TRBJ1-2|TRBD1|TRBV19|.
TGTGCCAGTAGTCCCCAGGGGGCTGATGGTGGGGGCTACACCTTC
CASSPQGADGGGYTF
>TRBJ2-3|TRBD2|TRBV5-1|.
TGCGCCAGCAGCTTAGGGACTAGCGGGGGCACAGATACGCAGTATTTT
CASSLGTSGGTDTQYF
>TRBJ2-7|.|TRBV10-3|.
TGTGCCATCAGTGAGACCGAAACCTACGAGCAGTACTTC
CAISETETYEQYF
>TRBJ1-1|.|TRBV7-3|.
TGTGCCAGCAGCAAAGACCAGAACACTGAAGCTTTCTTT
CASSKDQNTEAFF
>TRBJ1-2|.|TRBV6-1|few
TGTGCCAGCAGCATACAGGGATTTTCGAACTATGGCTACACCTTC
CASSIQGFSNYGYTF
>TRBJ1-1|.|TRBV19|few
TGTGCCAGTAGTATCGTCAGTAACACTGAAGCTTTCTTT
CASSIVSNTEAFF
>TRBJ1-2|.|TRBV12-3/TRBV12-4|many
TGTGCCAGCACTATCAGGGGCTGGGGGGGCTACACCTTC
CASTIRGWGGYTF
>TRBJ2-1|.|TRBV27|.
TGTGCCAGCAGTTTAGGAGAACACAATGAGCAGTTCTTC
CASSLGEHNEQFF
>TRBJ1-1|.|TRBV6-2/TRBV6-3|few
TGTGCCAGCAGATATAGAGGGGTGCGGACTGAAGCTTTCTTT
CASRYRGVRTEAFF
>TRBJ2-3|.|TRBV11-2|.
TGTGCCAGCAGCTTCGGGACGAGTGATACGCAGTATTTT
CASSFGTSDTQYF
>TRBJ2-1|TRBD2|TRBV15|.
TGTGCCACCAGCAGAGATTCTAGCGGGAGCTCCTACAATGAGCAGTTCTTC
CATSRDSSGSSYNEQFF
>TRBJ1-1|.|TRBV6-1|.
TGTGCCAGTATGGGGGCCCAGTCGAACACTGAAGCTTTCTTT
CASMGAQSNTEAFF
>TRBJ2-7|.|TRBV20-1|.
TGCAGTGCCAATACTGACTCCTACGAGCAGTACTTC
CSANTDSYEQYF
>TRBJ2-7|TRBD1|TRBV6-8|many
TGTGCCAGCGGCTCCCCACAGGGGATCTACGAGCAGTACTTC
CASGSPQGIYEQYF
>TRBJ2-2|.|TRBV6-2/TRBV6-3|.
TGTGCCAGCAGGGAGTTGGTTTACACCGGGGAGCTGTTTTTT
CASRELVYTGELFF
>TRBJ2-7|TRBD1|TRBV5-1|.
TGCGCCAGCAGCCGTCCTGACAGGGTATCCTACGAGCAGTACTTC
CASSRPDRVSYEQYF
>TRBJ2-1|.|TRBV5-1|large
TGCGCCAGCAGCTTCTCCAGGGGCAGGTCCTACAATGAGCAGTTCTTC
CASSFSRGRSYNEQFF
>TRBJ2-5|.|TRBV20-1|.
TGCAGTGCTAGAGATATCTCCCTAGCGCAAGAGACCCAGTACTTC
CSARDISLAQETQYF
>TRBJ2-1|TRBD1|TRBV4-1|.
TGCGCCAGCAGCCAAGATGGGACAGGGGGCTACAATGAGCAGTTCTTC
CASSQDGTGGYNEQFF
>TRBJ2-7|TRBD1|TRBV19|few
TGTGCCAGTAGTGGACGGACAGGGGTTTTTTACGAGCAGTACTTC
CASSGRTGVFYEQYF
>TRBJ1-5|.|TRBV19|.
TGTGCCAGTAGTTTACAGCCCGATCAGCCCCAGCATTTT
CASSLQPDQPQHF
>TRBJ2-7|.|TRBV7-2|.
TGTGCCAGCAGCTTAGCGGAGGGAACCGAGCAGTACTTC
CASSLAEGTEQYF
>TRBJ2-7|.|TRBV6-1|few
TGTGCCAGCAGTGAAATCCGGGACGGAAACTGGGACGAGCAGTACTTC
CASSEIRDGNWDEQYF
>TRBJ2-3|.|TRBV6-6|few
TGTGCCAGCAGTTACTCCGGAGACACAGATACGCAGTATTTT
CASSYSGDTDTQYF
>TRBJ2-3|.|TRBV4-1|large
TGCGCCAGCAGCCAAGAAAAAGGCGGGACAGATACGCAGTATTTT
CASSQEKGGTDTQYF
>TRBJ2-1|.|TRBV11-2|.
TGTGCCAGCAGCTTAGAAGGGGAGCCCCCCTACAATGAGCAGTTCTTC
CASSLEGEPPYNEQFF
>TRBJ2-7|TRBD2|TRBV19|few
TGTGCCAGTAGTATAGGACTAGCGGACTACGAGCAGTACTTC
CASSIGLADYEQYF